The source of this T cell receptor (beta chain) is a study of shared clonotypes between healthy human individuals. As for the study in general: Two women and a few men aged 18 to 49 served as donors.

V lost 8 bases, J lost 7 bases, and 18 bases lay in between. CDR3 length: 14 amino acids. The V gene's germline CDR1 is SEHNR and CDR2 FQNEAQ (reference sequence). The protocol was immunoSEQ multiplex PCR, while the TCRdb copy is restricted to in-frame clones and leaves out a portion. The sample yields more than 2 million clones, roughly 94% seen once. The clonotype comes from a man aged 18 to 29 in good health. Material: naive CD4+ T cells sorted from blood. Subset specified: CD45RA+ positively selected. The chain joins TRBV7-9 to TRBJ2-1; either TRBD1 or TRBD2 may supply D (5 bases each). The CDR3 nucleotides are TGTGCCAGCCTCCCCGGGACGAGGGAGAATGAGCAGTTCTTC. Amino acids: CASLPGTRENEQFF. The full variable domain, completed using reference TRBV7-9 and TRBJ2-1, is DTGVSQNPRHKITKRGQNVTFRCDPISEHNRLYWYRQTLGQGPEFLTYFQNEAQLEKSRLLSDRFSAERPKGSFSTLEIQRTEQGDSAMYLCASLPGTRENEQFFGPGTRLTVL.